Following are 27 T cell receptor beta chains from one sample sequenced in a study of T-cell reconstitution after alpha-beta-depleted transplantation in children. TCRbeta library preparation incorporated unique molecular identifiers. TCRdb recomputed calls from the PCR reads with MiXCR, one row per CDR3 protein. The sample records some 340,000 distinct CDR3 sequences, 10% being singletons. The source material was PBMCs from the stem cell graft donor, sampled from the stem cell graft. These receptors were obtained from a human donor who donated a stem cell graft to a child with acute lymphoblastic leukemia.

This clonotype was found a few times. The chain employs TRBV24-1 and TRBJ2-1; 9 bases fit TRBD2. The trim removed 3 bases at V and 7 bases at J, leaving 3 bases unmatched. The CDR3 sequence is 14 residues long. In germline, CDR1 is KGHDR, CDR2 SFDVKD. The CDR3 DNA follows: TGTGCCACCAGTGATAGCGGGAGGACGAATGAGCAGTTCTTC. Its protein product is CATSDSGRTNEQFF.

This clonotype has just a few counts. A much larger clone differs by one base, so this may be a read error. The V call is TRBV7-9, the J call TRBJ2-5; D is unresolved. Trimming shortened V by 5 bases and J by 3 bases, and 4 bases separated the two germline ends. CDR1 is SEHNR and CDR2 is FQNEAQ in the germline V gene (reference sequence). The CDR3 is made up of 11 amino acids. This chain's CDR3 is CASSVKETQYF. For the CDR3, the DNA is TGTGCCAGCAGCGTAAAAGAGACCCAGTACTTC.

The V call is TRBV5-1, the J call TRBJ1-4; D is unclear. Germline V gene data show CDR1 as SGHRS and CDR2 as YFSETQ. V shed 2 bases and J shed 7 bases, with 12 bases lying between them. The length of the CDR3 is 14 residues. CDR3 sequence (DNA): TGCGCCAGCAGCTTAGACCAGGCAGGTGAAAAACTGTTTTTT. Translating gives CASSLDQAGEKLFF.

This clonotype has more than one count but fewer than ten. The CDR3 region has the DNA TGTGCCAGCAGCTTAGTAGGACCAAGCGATGAGCAGTTCTTC. Protein product: CASSLVGPSDEQFF. The rearrangement uses TRBV7-9 and TRBJ2-1; D not certain. The CDR3 loop spans 14 amino acids. V gave up 1 base and J gave up 8 bases, with 12 bases separating them. Germline CDR1 SEHNR, CDR2 FQNEAQ (reference sequence).

This chain connects TRBV20-1 to TRBJ2-1, with D uncertain. This CDR3 region has 11 residues. Between the trimmed V and J ends, which lost 2 bases and 5 bases, there was a span of 4 bases. In germline, CDR1 is DFQATT, CDR2 SNEGSKA (reference sequence). This CDR3 is CSARINNEQFF. DNA for the CDR3: TGCAGTGCTAGAATAAACAATGAGCAGTTCTTC.

This clonotype was seen a handful of times. The junction departs from the called germline gene at one end, perhaps through a read error. The chain couples TRBV5-1 to TRBJ2-6, with D tentatively TRBD1 (5 bases). From germline, CDR1 is SGHRS and CDR2 YFSETQ. The CDR3 runs to 20 residues. CDR3 sequence (DNA): TGCGCCAGCAGCTTAGGAGTTTCGGCAGACCTATTCTCTGGGGCCAACGTTCTGACTTTC. It specifies CASSLGVSADLFSGANVLTF.

The chain employs TRBV12-3 or TRBV12-4 and TRBJ2-5; maybe TRBD2 (6 bases). Trimming removed 6 bases from V and 5 bases from J, with 22 bases in between. The CDR3 sequence is 16 residues long. In nucleotides, the CDR3 is TGTGCCAGCAGCCCCCGGCTCCTCACTGGGGGGGAGACCCAGTACTTC. Translated: CASSPRLLTGGETQYF.

The V gene is TRBV7-3, the J gene TRBJ2-1; 7 bases agree with TRBD2. The junction had 4 bases not matched to a gene; V was cut back by 5 bases and J by 0 bases. CDR3 length equals 15 residues. Germline CDR1 SGHTA, CDR2 FQGTGA. DNA for the CDR3: TGTGCCAGCAGCGCTGGGACTACCTCCTACAATGAGCAGTTCTTC. As protein: CASSAGTTSYNEQFF.

Regarding this clonotype: The germline gene is not matched at one end of the junction; a read error may be the cause. V is TRBV7-2 and J is TRBJ2-4, with D possibly matching TRBD2 (6 bases). Germline-derived CDR1 and CDR2 are SGHTA and FQGNSA. This CDR3 is built from 15 residues. The CDR3 bases are TGTGCCAGCAGCTTAGCGGAGGGATCCAAAAACAGTCAGTACTTC. This gives the protein CASSLAEGSKNSQYF. Full variable domain (missing parts from reference TRBV7-2 and TRBJ2-4): GAGVSQSPSNKVTEKGKDVELRCDPISGHTALYWYRQSLGQGLEFLIYFQGNSAPDKSGLPSDRFSAERTGGSVSTLTIQRTQQEDSAVYLCASSLAEGSKNSQYFGAGTRLSVL.

This clonotype was observed at least ten times. The chain recombines TRBV27 with TRBJ1-5; 7 bases are a match to TRBD1. The CDR3 is 15 amino acids. CDR1 and CDR2 from the germline V gene are MNHEY and SMNVEV (reference sequence). V trimming: 2 bases; J trimming: 1 base; junction bases outside the gene matches: 2. The CDR3 bases are TGTGCCAGCAGTTTAGAGGGGGCGAGCAATCAGCCCCAGCATTTT. It specifies CASSLEGASNQPQHF.

The CDR3 DNA reads TGTGCCAGCAGGACGGACAGGGGGACCGGTCAGCCCCAGCATTTT. Its protein product is CASRTDRGTGQPQHF. The chain is built from TRBV4-2 and TRBJ1-5, with 10 bases matching TRBD1. Per germline, CDR1 LGHNA and CDR2 YNFKEQ. V lost 6 bases, J lost 6 bases, and 8 bases stayed unmatched. This CDR3 is 15 amino acids long.

This rearrangement joins TRBV4-1 to TRBJ2-1; 7 nucleotides align to TRBD1. The CDR3 totals 17 residues. The germline V gene has CDR1 MGHRA and CDR2 YSYEKL. The trim removed 7 bases at V and 0 bases at J, leaving 12 bases unmatched. The CDR3 sequence is CASKLSDRSSSYNEQFF. CDR3 nucleotides: TGCGCCAGCAAACTCTCGGACAGGTCGAGCTCCTACAATGAGCAGTTCTTC.

There are many counts of this clonotype. The J gene is TRBJ1-2, the V gene TRBV6-5; no clear D. Germline assignment: CDR1 MNHEY and CDR2 SVGAGI. The ends were cut back, 2 bases at V and 8 bases at J, with 12 bases in the middle. The CDR3 spans 13 residues. The CDR3 DNA follows: TGTGCCAGCAGTTACCAACCAAGCAACGGCTACACCTTC. Translating it yields CASSYQPSNGYTF.

This clonotype was seen only a few times. The V and J genes are TRBV12-3 or TRBV12-4 and TRBJ2-1; D is unresolved. V dropped 6 bases and J dropped 7 bases, with 13 bases sitting between them. This CDR3 comprises 13 residues. CDR3 loop: CASSFLGFNEQFF. CDR3 nucleotides: TGTGCCAGCAGCTTCCTCGGGTTTAATGAGCAGTTCTTC.

This clonotype was seen only a few times. The chain recombines TRBV7-6 with TRBJ1-5; D call uncertain. The CDR3 is made up of 17 amino acids. Trimming pared 0 bases from V and 2 bases from J, leaving 14 bases between. Germline V gives CDR1 SGHVS, CDR2 FNYEAQ. This chain's CDR3 is CASSLASGRDGNQPQHF. In nucleotides, the CDR3 is TGTGCCAGCAGCTTAGCCTCGGGGAGAGACGGCAATCAGCCCCAGCATTTT.

The sample holds a few counts of this clonotype. The genes are TRBV18 and TRBJ1-2, with 7 bases lining up with TRBD1. CDR1 KGHSH and CDR2 LQKENI come from the germline V gene. The trim removed 2 bases at V and 4 bases at J, leaving 7 bases unmatched. The CDR3 has 15 residues. The CDR3 loop reads CASSPGTGVAYGYTF. The CDR3 DNA sequence: TGTGCCAGCTCACCAGGAACAGGGGTCGCCTATGGCTACACCTTC.

This sequence joins TRBV2 and TRBJ2-3, with D possibly TRBD2 on 6 matching bases. CDR3 length: 15 amino acids. V lost 0 bases and J 1 base, leaving 8 bases between the germline ends. Germline V gene data show CDR1 as SNHLY and CDR2 as FYNNEI. The CDR3 DNA follows: TGTGCCAGCAGTGAAGCCCCTAGCGGCACAGATACGCAGTATTTT. Protein sequence: CASSEAPSGTDTQYF.

This clonotype has just a few counts. This rearrangement joins TRBV2 to TRBJ2-4; D ambiguous. The V gene lost 3 bases and the J gene lost 2 bases, with 2 bases spanning the gap. Germline lookup yields CDR1 SNHLY and CDR2 FYNNEI. The CDR3 extends over 12 amino acids. As DNA, the CDR3 is TGTGCCAGCAGTGACTCCAAAAACATTCAGTACTTC. It specifies CASSDSKNIQYF.

The chain employs TRBV20-1 and TRBJ2-2, with D possibly TRBD2 on 6 matching bases. The germline CDR1 and CDR2 sequences are DFQATT and SNEGSKA (reference sequence). The CDR3 contains 15 residues. The V end was cut by 3 bases, the J end by 2 bases, with 13 bases between. CDR3 DNA: TGCAGTGCTAGGGCCAGCGGGCTCAACACCGGGGAGCTGTTTTTT. It yields the protein CSARASGLNTGELFF.

This clonotype was counted only a few times. CDR3: CASRPQAGFKNIQYF. CDR3 nucleotide sequence: TGTGCCAGCAGGCCGCAAGCAGGGTTCAAAAACATTCAGTACTTC. This chain joins TRBV21-1 and TRBJ2-4; TRBD1 was called by the table and not checked on the DNA. TRBV21-1 is a known pseudogene. The CDR3 consists of 15 residues.

The chain combines TRBV12-3 or TRBV12-4 with TRBJ2-6; no clear D gene. This CDR3 region has 14 residues. V lost 8 bases to trimming and J lost 0 bases, with 8 bases between them. In DNA form, the CDR3 reads TGTGCCAGCCGAAAGAGCTCTGGGGCCAACGTCCTGACTTTC. Translation: CASRKSSGANVLTF.

The chain uses TRBV6-5 and TRBJ1-1; D uncertain. This CDR3 region has 14 residues. Germline CDR1 reads MNHEY; CDR2 reads SVGAGI. The V end was cut by 1 base, the J end by 7 bases, with 13 bases between. CDR3 sequence reads: CASSYWERRGEAFF. The CDR3 coding sequence is TGTGCCAGCAGTTACTGGGAGAGAAGAGGTGAAGCTTTCTTT.

This clonotype was recorded at least ten times. CDR3 sequence: CASSSTSGSNEQFF. The CDR3 DNA is TGTGCCAGCAGTTCGACTAGCGGGAGTAATGAGCAGTTCTTC. The V gene is TRBV7-2, the J gene TRBJ2-1, with 12 bases matching TRBD2. The CDR3 has 14 amino acids. Trimming cost V 6 bases and J 7 bases; bases outside gene matches: 4. CDR1 and CDR2 from the germline V gene are SGHTA and FQGNSA. Looking up the rest from reference TRBV7-2 and TRBJ2-1 gives the full variable domain: GAGVSQSPSNKVTEKGKDVELRCDPISGHTALYWYRQSLGQGLEFLIYFQGNSAPDKSGLPSDRFSAERTGGSVSTLTIQRTQQEDSAVYLCASSSTSGSNEQFFGPGTRLTVL.

J is TRBJ1-1 and V is TRBV29-1; D not certain. This CDR3 is built from 14 residues. The V end lost 0 bases, the J end lost 11 bases, and 19 bases lay between the germline ends. Looked up from germline, CDR1 is SQVTM and CDR2 is ANQGSEA. The CDR3 bases are TGCAGCGTTGAAGATGCGGCAGAGGATAATTCTGCTTTCTTT. Protein: CSVEDAAEDNSAFF. The whole variable domain, remainder taken from reference TRBV29-1 and TRBJ1-1, is SAVISQKPSRDICQRGTSLTIQCQVDSQVTMMFWYRQQPGQSLTLIATANQGSEATYESGFVIDKFPISRPNLTFSTLTVSNMSPEDSSIYLCSVEDAAEDNSAFFGQGTRLTVV.

This clonotype has a handful of counts. The chain links TRBV5-1 to TRBJ2-1; D possibly corresponds to TRBD2 (5 bases). The V end lost 1 base, the J end lost 6 bases, and 17 bases lay between the germline ends. Germline V lookup: CDR1 SGHRS, CDR2 YFSETQ. This CDR3 spans 16 amino acids. The CDR3 bases are TGCGCCAGCAGCTTGAGACGGGATCAAAAGCCCAATGAGCAGTTCTTC. This sequence encodes CASSLRRDQKPNEQFF.

This clonotype has ten or more counts. The chain joins TRBV11-3 to TRBJ2-1, with no clear D. The V gene's germline CDR1 is SGHNT and CDR2 YENEEA. The CDR3 runs to 13 residues. V was cut by 5 bases and J by 5 bases, with 10 bases left in between. Written as DNA, the CDR3 is TGTGCCAGCAGCGGGATAGCCGACAATGAGCAGTTCTTC. Translated: CASSGIADNEQFF.

V is TRBV7-7 and J is TRBJ2-1; 7 bases are a match to TRBD2. The CDR3 spans 14 residues. CDR1 is SSHAT, CDR2 FNYEAQ, per germline (reference sequence). CDR3 coding DNA: TGTGCTAGCGGTACTAGCGCCTTATCCGGGGAGCAGTTCTTC. Translation: CASGTSALSGEQFF. Filled out from reference TRBV7-7 and TRBJ2-1, the complete variable domain reads GAGVSQSPRYKVTKRGQDVTLRCDPISSHATLYWYQQALGQGPEFLTYFNYEAQPDKSGLPSDRFSAERPEGSISTLTIQRTEQRDSAMYRCASGTSALSGEQFFGPGTRLTVL.